The 17 T cell receptor beta chains in this list originate from one sample, sequenced in a study of blood T cell repertoires in COVID-19. Clones were read by immunoSEQ multiplex PCR, and TCRdb kept only the in-frame ones, dropping some. This table holds some 340,000 clones, around nine tenths found once. Sequencing used PBMCs or T cells enriched from blood (not recorded which). The receptor source for this set is a young woman who had been exposed to COVID-19.

The CDR3 nucleotides are TGTGCCAGCATCCATAGCGGGGATCCGCAGTATTTT. This sequence encodes CASIHSGDPQYF. This rearrangement joins TRBV13 to TRBJ2-3, with 8 nucleotides matching TRBD2. Trimming removed 7 bases from V and 10 bases from J; junction bases left unmatched: 7. The CDR3 consists of 12 residues. The germline gives CDR1 PRHDT, CDR2 FYEKMQ (reference sequence).

The chain couples TRBV4-2 to TRBJ1-6; 7 bases align to TRBD1. Losses at the gene ends were 0 bases for V and 9 bases for J; bases not matched to a gene: 8. This CDR3 region has 16 residues. Looked up from germline, CDR1 is LGHNA and CDR2 is YNFKEQ. Here the CDR3 reads CASSQDGRGLGSPLHF. In DNA, the CDR3 is TGTGCCAGCAGCCAAGACGGCAGGGGGTTAGGTTCACCCCTCCACTTT.

V and J are TRBV5-1 and TRBJ1-4; 8 bases align to TRBD1. The V segment lost 4 bases and the J segment 3 bases; nucleotides outside the gene matches: 5. The CDR3 sequence is 15 residues long. CDR1 is SGHRS and CDR2 is YFSETQ in the germline V gene. The CDR3 loop is CASSPGQGPNEKLFF. The CDR3 nucleotides read TGCGCCAGCAGCCCCGGACAGGGACCTAATGAAAAACTGTTTTTT.

The chain couples TRBV5-1 to TRBJ2-2, with 11 bases fitting TRBD1. The CDR3 sequence is 20 residues long. The junction had 16 bases not matched to a gene; V was cut back by 2 bases and J by 4 bases. Looked up from germline, CDR1 is SGHRS and CDR2 is YFSETQ. CDR3: CASSLNPGQGGTAITGELFF. The CDR3 nucleotides read TGCGCCAGCAGCTTAAACCCGGGACAGGGGGGGACGGCCATCACCGGGGAGCTGTTTTTT.

This clone was recorded once. The J gene is TRBJ2-7, the V gene TRBV27, with TRBD1 as a possible D gene (6 bases). Per the germline V gene, CDR1 is MNHEY and CDR2 is SMNVEV (reference sequence). V was pared by 5 bases and J by 2 bases, with 13 bases between. This CDR3 contains 14 residues. The CDR3 is CASSETGHPYEQYF. Here the CDR3 DNA reads TGTGCCAGCAGTGAGACGGGACATCCCTACGAGCAGTACTTC.

The chain employs TRBV4-1 and TRBJ1-4, with a tentative D call TRBD1 (6 bases). This CDR3 comprises 18 residues. CDR1 is MGHRA and CDR2 is YSYEKL in the germline V gene. V lost 5 bases and J lost 2, with 21 bases in between. The CDR3 is CASSERGAGRGTNEKLFF. As DNA, the CDR3 is TGCGCCAGCAGCGAACGGGGGGCGGGCCGTGGGACTAATGAAAAACTGTTTTTT.

This sequence joins TRBV7-8 and TRBJ1-1; D is uncertain. CDR1 and CDR2 from the germline V gene are SGHVS and FQNEAQ. This CDR3 spans 13 amino acids. The V gene lost 4 bases and the J gene lost 4 bases, with 10 bases spanning the gap. CDR3 amino acids: CASSSQRGTEAFF. The CDR3, as DNA: TGTGCCAGCAGCTCCCAGCGGGGCACTGAAGCTTTCTTT.

This chain joins TRBV28 and TRBJ2-5, with TRBD1 matching over 8 bases. Germline V gives CDR1 MDHEN, CDR2 SYDVKM. This CDR3 has 14 residues. The ends lost 4 bases at V and 2 bases at J; junction bases unmatched: 3. CDR3 coding DNA: TGTGCCAGCAGTTACGGGACAGGTCAAGAGACCCAGTACTTC. Translation gives CASSYGTGQETQYF. Looking up the rest from reference TRBV28 and TRBJ2-5 gives the full variable domain: DVKVTQSSRYLVKRTGEKVFLECVQDMDHENMFWYRQDPGLGLRLIYFSYDVKMKEKGDIPEGYSVSREKKERFSLILESASTNQTSMYLCASSYGTGQETQYFGPGTRLLVL.

Worth noting for this clone: The germline gene is not matched at one end of the junction; a read error may be the cause. The chain recombines TRBV6-6 with TRBJ1-2; a possible D gene is TRBD1 (5 bases). There are 15 residues in the CDR3. Germline CDR1 is MNHNY and CDR2 is SVGAGI (reference sequence). CDR3 sequence reads: CASSSNIQFDRPLLF. The DNA for the CDR3 is TGTGCCAGCAGTTCGAACATCCAATTCGACAGACCGCTTCTCTTC.

V is TRBV27 and J is TRBJ1-5; tentative D call: TRBD1 (5 bases). Trimming removed 3 bases at V and 5 bases at J, with 11 bases between. This CDR3 contains 14 residues. Per the germline V gene, CDR1 is MNHEY and CDR2 is SMNVEV (reference sequence). CDR3 DNA sequence: TGTGCCAGCAGTTTTATAGGGGATCATCAGCCCCAGCATTTT. Encoded protein: CASSFIGDHQPQHF.

The chain uses TRBV11-1 and TRBJ1-2, with no clear D. Trimming took 2 bases from V and 6 from J, leaving 7 bases between them. The CDR3 consists of 12 residues. CDR1 SGHAT and CDR2 FQDESV come from the germline V gene (reference sequence). This CDR3 reads CASSLNGNGYTF. The CDR3 DNA sequence: TGTGCCAGCAGCTTAAACGGGAATGGCTACACCTTC.

The chain couples TRBV7-6 to TRBJ2-4; 7 bases align to TRBD2. CDR1 is SGHVS and CDR2 is FNYEAQ in the germline V gene. The junction had 11 bases not matched to a gene; V was cut back by 5 bases and J by 7 bases. CDR3 length: 15 residues. The CDR3 nucleotides read TGTGCCAGCAGCCCCTGGGCGGGGGAGGGTAACATTCAGTACTTC. This encodes CASSPWAGEGNIQYF.

J is TRBJ1-4 and V is TRBV19; 8 bases agree with TRBD1. V shed 8 bases, J shed 5 bases, and the junction held 7 bases outside the gene matches. The germline CDR1 and CDR2 sequences are LNHDA and SQIVND (reference sequence). There are 14 residues in the CDR3. The CDR3 spells CASSLGQDNEKLFF. CDR3 sequence (DNA): TGTGCCAGTTCGTTGGGACAGGACAATGAAAAACTGTTTTTT. The complete variable domain, with remaining parts taken from reference TRBV19 and TRBJ1-4, reads DGGITQSPKYLFRKEGQNVTLSCEQNLNHDAMYWYRQDPGQGLRLIYYSQIVNDFQKGDIAEGYSVSREKKESFPLTVTSAQKNPTAFYLCASSLGQDNEKLFFGSGTQLSVL.

The gene calls are TRBV7-9 and TRBJ1-4; TRBD1 matches at 7 bases. The CDR3 is made up of 16 amino acids. The V and J ends lost 6 bases and 7 bases, in that order; junction bases with no gene match: 14. Germline V CDR1 and CDR2: SEHNR, FQNEAQ (reference sequence). For the CDR3, the DNA is TGTGCCAGCAGTCAAGACATAGGAGGGGGCATTGAAAAACTGTTTTTT. As protein: CASSQDIGGGIEKLFF.

The chain combines TRBV6-1 with TRBJ2-7; the match to TRBD1 covers 11 bases. V was pared by 3 bases and J by 3 bases, with 4 bases of the junction left unmatched. CDR3 length: 15 amino acids. CDR1 MNHNS and CDR2 SASEGT come from the germline V gene. The CDR3, as DNA: TGTGCCAGCAGTGATCTTGGGACAGGGGGCTACGAGCAGTACTTC. Translated, it gives CASSDLGTGGYEQYF.

The rearrangement uses TRBV20-1 and TRBJ2-1, with TRBD2 matching over 10 bases. Germline V gene data show CDR1 as DFQATT and CDR2 as SNEGSKA (reference sequence). After removal of 3 bases from V and 9 bases from J, the junction contained 8 bases not matched to a gene. The CDR3 loop spans 14 amino acids. The CDR3 coding sequence is TGCAGTGCTAGTCGCAGCGGGGGGGCTCGTGAGCAGTTCTTC. Its protein is CSASRSGGAREQFF.

The chain joins TRBV4-2 to TRBJ1-2; maybe TRBD1 (5 bases). V was pared by 0 bases and J by 2 bases, with 10 bases between. CDR1 and CDR2 (germline): LGHNA, YNFKEQ. The CDR3 spans 15 residues. The DNA for the CDR3 is TGTGCCAGCAGCCAAGATAAGGGGAAAAACTATGGCTACACCTTC. Protein: CASSQDKGKNYGYTF.